This T cell receptor (beta chain) was recorded in a study of blood T cell repertoires in COVID-19. Study as a whole: Samples came from the United States, Italy and Spain, spanning acute and convalescent COVID-19.

In the authors' workflow: It was from reference gene primer amplification that nucleated cell counts were estimated. Method: immunoSEQ multiplex PCR; TCRdb's copy keeps in-frame clones and lacks some. V, J and clone size are those of that table, while D and trimming were read from the DNA. The sample lists 200,000 to 250,000 clones; around 87% were seen once. V lost 5 bases and J lost 13, with 9 bases in between. This CDR3 has 11 residues. Germline V gene lookup returns CDR1 LNHDA and CDR2 SQIVND (reference sequence). Sequencing was carried out using peripheral blood. The rearrangement uses TRBV19 and TRBJ1-6; D remains ambiguous. This TCR derives from a woman between 65 and 79 years old with active or convalescent COVID-19. CDR3 in amino acids: CASSSPGPLHF. CDR3 in DNA: TGTGCCAGTAGTTCGCCGGGGCCCCTCCACTTT.